The 18 T cell receptor beta chains below were found in one sample sequenced in a study of T cells in Graves' hyperthyroidism and ophthalmopathy. The source material, RNA transcripts, was used to amplify TCR beta CDR3 regions. Using the HTBI primer set, a first-round RT-PCR was run on the TCR CDR3. TCRdb re-analysed the multiplex PCR reads in MiXCR, keeping a single row per CDR3 protein. The sample yields a few hundred thousand distinct CDR3 sequences, approximately 15% seen once. The sequencing sample was made of blood. The receptors were sampled from a young woman with Graves' hyperthyroidism.

This clonotype was seen many times. The chain is built from TRBV30 and TRBJ2-5, with D unclear. V was cut by 1 base and J by 5 bases, with 17 bases left in between. CDR3 length: 15 amino acids. Germline CDR1 GTSNPN, CDR2 SVGIG (reference sequence). CDR3 coding DNA: TGTGCCTGGAGTGACCAGGCGGACCTGACGGAGACCCAGTACTTC. This codes for CAWSDQADLTETQYF.

This sequence joins TRBV29-1 and TRBJ1-1; 9 nucleotides line up with TRBD1. CDR1 and CDR2 (germline): SQVTM, ANQGSEA. The CDR3 is 11 residues long. Losses at the gene ends were 7 bases for V and 6 bases for J; bases not matched to a gene: 3. The CDR3 region has the DNA TGCAGCGCTCGACAGGGGGCTGAAGCTTTCTTT. Protein: CSARQGAEAFF. Supplemented by reference TRBV29-1 and TRBJ1-1, the full variable domain reads SAVISQKPSRDICQRGTSLTIQCQVDSQVTMMFWYRQQPGQSLTLIATANQGSEATYESGFVIDKFPISRPNLTFSTLTVSNMSPEDSSIYLCSARQGAEAFFGQGTRLTVV.

This chain joins TRBV28 and TRBJ1-5; TRBD1 agrees at 8 bases. The CDR3 consists of 17 residues. Germline CDR1 reads MDHEN; CDR2 reads SYDVKM. V shed 3 bases, J shed 1 base, and the junction held 8 bases outside the gene matches. The CDR3 reads CASSLWTGKVSNQPQHF. CDR3 nucleotide sequence: TGTGCCAGCAGTTTGTGGACAGGGAAGGTGAGCAATCAGCCCCAGCATTTT.

Worth noting for this clonotype: A much larger clonotype is one base distant, so this may be a read error. As the CDR3 is not closed by the conserved phenylalanine or tryptophan, this likely results from a read error. The genes are TRBV28 and TRBJ2-2; no reliable D call. The V and J ends lost 5 bases and 0 bases respectively, with 10 bases between them. Germline V gene sequence: CDR1 MDHEN, CDR2 SYDVKM. The CDR3 is made up of 15 amino acids. CDR3 region: CASSLTLSNTGELFL. The CDR3 DNA follows: TGTGCCAGCAGTCTGACATTATCGAACACCGGGGAGCTGTTTCTT.

This clonotype appeared a few times. This sequence joins TRBV24-1 and TRBJ2-3; 8 bases agree with TRBD2. The CDR3 sequence is 15 residues long. Germline V lookup: CDR1 KGHDR, CDR2 SFDVKD. Trimming took 4 bases from V and 0 from J; bases not matched to a gene: 2. This chain's CDR3 is CATSDPSGSTDTQYF. CDR3 bases: TGTGCCACCAGTGACCCTAGCGGGAGCACAGATACGCAGTATTTT.

This clonotype was counted a few times. The V gene is TRBV5-5, the J gene TRBJ2-6, with a weak D call TRBD1 (5 bases). CDR3 length: 16 amino acids. V was clipped by 2 bases and J by 4 bases, with 13 bases between them. Germline assignment: CDR1 SGHKS and CDR2 YYEKEE (reference sequence). The CDR3 DNA is TGTGCCAGCAGCTTTCATCAGGGAACCGGGGCCAACGTCCTGACTTTC. This codes for CASSFHQGTGANVLTF.

The sample holds a few counts of this clonotype. The J gene is TRBJ2-5, the V gene TRBV5-6, with 8 nucleotides matching TRBD2. The CDR3 is 14 residues long. Per germline, CDR1 SGHDT and CDR2 YYEEEE. Trimming removed 0 bases from V and 4 bases from J; junction bases left unmatched: 2. The CDR3 sequence: CASSLAREGETQYF. The CDR3 bases are TGTGCCAGCAGCTTGGCACGGGAGGGAGAGACCCAGTACTTC.

This clonotype was picked up many times. This rearrangement joins TRBV6-1 to TRBJ2-3; a weak D match, TRBD1 (5 bases). V was cut by 6 bases and J by 3 bases, with 19 bases left in between. Germline V gives CDR1 MNHNS, CDR2 SASEGT. This CDR3 is 16 amino acids long. The CDR3 region has the DNA TGTGCCAGCAGGGCCCCCCAGGGATTGGGAACAGATACGCAGTATTTT. Translating gives CASRAPQGLGTDTQYF.

This clonotype was picked up a small number of times. V gene TRBV10-3 combines with J gene TRBJ2-7; D may be TRBD2 (6 bases). The germline gives CDR1 ENHRY, CDR2 SYGVKD. The CDR3 has 16 residues. CDR3 protein: CAISEEARASVYGQYV. For the CDR3, the DNA is TGTGCCATCAGTGAGGAGGCTAGGGCTAGCGTCTACGGGCAGTACGTC.

This clonotype was counted a few times. The chain links TRBV6-2 or TRBV6-3 to TRBJ2-7; D unclear. Germline V CDR1 and CDR2: MNHEY, SVGEGT. The CDR3 has 14 residues. Deletions cut 0 bases from V and 2 bases from J, with 8 bases between. CDR3 region: CASSYSSLPYEQYV. The CDR3 bases are TGTGCCAGCAGTTACTCGAGCCTTCCCTACGAGCAGTACGTC.

This clonotype showed up many times. The chain joins TRBV19 to TRBJ1-4, with D perhaps matching TRBD1 (5 bases). Per the germline V gene, CDR1 is LNHDA and CDR2 is SQIVND (reference sequence). V lost 4 bases and J 6 bases, leaving 12 bases between the germline ends. This CDR3 is built from 14 residues. CDR3 residues: CASSRRGEDEKLFF. The CDR3 coding sequence is TGTGCCAGTAGTAGGCGGGGGGAAGATGAAAAACTGTTTTTT.

This chain connects TRBV6-1 to TRBJ2-3; 12 nucleotides agree with TRBD2. Germline V gene lookup returns CDR1 MNHNS and CDR2 SASEGT. The CDR3 is 15 amino acids. The J segment lost 8 bases and the V segment lost 6 bases, leaving 9 bases of the junction unmatched. CDR3 in DNA: TGTGCCAGCAGACGGACTAGCGGGAACGCGGGTACGCAGTATTTT. It codes for CASRRTSGNAGTQYF.

This clonotype was counted a few times. CDR3 DNA sequence: TGTGCCAGTAGTATGGGTGGGACACTAGTCCTCGATGAAAAACTGTTTTTT. Amino acid sequence: CASSMGGTLVLDEKLFF. V is TRBV19 and J is TRBJ1-4; the D gene is possibly TRBD1 (6 bases). V lost 3 bases and J lost 6, with 20 bases in between. The germline V gene encodes CDR1 LNHDA and CDR2 SQIVND (reference sequence). The CDR3 has 17 residues.

With respect to this clonotype: Since no conserved phenylalanine or tryptophan closes the CDR3, a read error is the likely cause. CDR3 sequence: CASSSLGAGNQPQHL. In nucleotides, the CDR3 is TGTGCCAGCAGCAGTCTCGGGGCGGGCAATCAGCCCCAGCATCTT. The chain links TRBV5-6 to TRBJ1-5; tentatively, D is TRBD1 (5 bases). The germline V and J ends were trimmed by 4 bases and 2 bases, with 13 bases remaining between them. Germline V gene lookup returns CDR1 SGHDT and CDR2 YYEEEE. CDR3 size: 15 residues.

In this sample, this clonotype turned up many times. The chain recombines TRBV12-3 or TRBV12-4 with TRBJ1-2; D may be TRBD1 (6 bases). The germline V and J ends were trimmed by 6 bases and 3 bases, with 14 bases remaining between them. CDR3 length: 14 amino acids. This CDR3 reads CASRGRGLDYGYTF. The CDR3 DNA is TGTGCCAGCAGAGGCAGGGGCCTGGACTATGGCTACACCTTC.

In its sample, this clonotype was seen many times. The rearrangement joins TRBV12-3 or TRBV12-4 to TRBJ1-2; TRBD1 matches 9 bases. V lost 5 bases to trimming and J lost 4 bases; unmatched junction nucleotides: 8. This CDR3 comprises 15 residues. The CDR3 region has the DNA TGTGCCAGCAGTGCGACAGGGGGTAATATCTATGGCTACACCTTC. It translates to CASSATGGNIYGYTF.

This clonotype was counted at least ten times. The V gene is TRBV20-1, the J gene TRBJ2-4; D possibly corresponds to TRBD2 (5 bases). The V gene's germline CDR1 is DFQATT and CDR2 SNEGSKA (reference sequence). V lost 0 bases, J lost 1 base, and 16 bases lay in between. CDR3 length equals 17 residues. The CDR3: CSARDYPSGLAKNIQYF. CDR3 in DNA: TGCAGTGCTAGAGATTACCCGAGCGGCCTGGCCAAAAACATTCAGTACTTC.

This clonotype was seen ten or more times. V usage is TRBV28 and J usage is TRBJ2-4; 7 positions agree with TRBD2. After removal of 3 bases from V and 0 bases from J, the junction contained 5 bases not matched to a gene. CDR1 is MDHEN and CDR2 is SYDVKM in the germline V gene. CDR3 length: 16 residues. The CDR3 DNA follows: TGTGCCAGCAGTTTTAGGCTAGCGGTAGCCAAAAACATTCAGTACTTC. This gives the protein CASSFRLAVAKNIQYF.